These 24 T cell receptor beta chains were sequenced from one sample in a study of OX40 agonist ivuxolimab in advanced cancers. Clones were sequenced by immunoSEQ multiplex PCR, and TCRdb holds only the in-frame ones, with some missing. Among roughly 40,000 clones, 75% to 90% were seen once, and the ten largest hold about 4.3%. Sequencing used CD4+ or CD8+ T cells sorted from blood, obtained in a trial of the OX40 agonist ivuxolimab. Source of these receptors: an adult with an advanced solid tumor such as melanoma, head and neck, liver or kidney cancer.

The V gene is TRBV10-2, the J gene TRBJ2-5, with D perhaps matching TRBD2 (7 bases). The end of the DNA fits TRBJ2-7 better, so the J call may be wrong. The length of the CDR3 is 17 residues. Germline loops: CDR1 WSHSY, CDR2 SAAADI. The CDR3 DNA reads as TGCGCCAGCAGTGAGTCCTCGGGCGGGGGCTATACCTACGAGCAGTACTTC. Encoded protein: CASSESSGGGYTYEQYF.

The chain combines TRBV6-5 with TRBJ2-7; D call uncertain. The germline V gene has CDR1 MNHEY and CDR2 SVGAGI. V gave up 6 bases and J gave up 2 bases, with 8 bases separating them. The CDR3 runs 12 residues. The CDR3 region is CASSEAPYEQYF. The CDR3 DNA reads TGTGCCAGCAGCGAAGCCCCCTACGAGCAGTACTTC.

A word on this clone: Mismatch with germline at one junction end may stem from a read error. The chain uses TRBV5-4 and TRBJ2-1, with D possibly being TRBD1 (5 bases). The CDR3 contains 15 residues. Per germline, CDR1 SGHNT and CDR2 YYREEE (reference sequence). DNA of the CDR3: TGTGCCAGCGGACATAAGGGAAACTCCGACAATGAGCAGTTCTTC. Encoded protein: CASGHKGNSDNEQFF. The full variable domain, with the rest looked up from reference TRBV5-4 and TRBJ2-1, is ETGVTQSPTHLIKTRGQQVTLRCSSQSGHNTVSWYQQALGQGPQFIFQYYREEENGRGNFPPRFSGLQFPNYSSELNVNALELDDSALYLCASGHKGNSDNEQFFGPGTRLTVL.

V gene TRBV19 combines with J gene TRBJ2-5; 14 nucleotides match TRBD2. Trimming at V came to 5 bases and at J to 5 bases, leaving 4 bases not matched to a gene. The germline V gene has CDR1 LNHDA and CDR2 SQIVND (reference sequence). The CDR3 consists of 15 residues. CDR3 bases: TGTGCCAGTAGTTCCCGGACTAGCGGGAGGGAGACCCAGTACTTC. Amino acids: CASSSRTSGRETQYF.

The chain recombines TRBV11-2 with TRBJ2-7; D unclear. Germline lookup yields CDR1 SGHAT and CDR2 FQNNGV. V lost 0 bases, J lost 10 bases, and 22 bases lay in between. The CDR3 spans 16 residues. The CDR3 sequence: CASSLDPWGINTSQYF. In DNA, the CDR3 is TGTGCCAGCAGCTTAGATCCGTGGGGTATTAATACGAGCCAGTACTTC.

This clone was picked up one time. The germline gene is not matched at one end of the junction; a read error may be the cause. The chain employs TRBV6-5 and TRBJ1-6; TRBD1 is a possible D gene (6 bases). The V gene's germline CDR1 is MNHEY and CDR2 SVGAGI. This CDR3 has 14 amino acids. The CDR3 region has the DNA TGCGCCAGCAGTCAGACAGGAGATAATTCACCCCTCCACTTT. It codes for CASSQTGDNSPLHF.

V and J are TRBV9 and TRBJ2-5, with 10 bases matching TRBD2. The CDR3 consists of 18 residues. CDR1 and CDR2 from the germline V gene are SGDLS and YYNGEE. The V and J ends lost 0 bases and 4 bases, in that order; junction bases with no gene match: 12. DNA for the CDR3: TGTGCCAGCAGCGTAGGGAGCGGGGGGGCTGCAGACCCAGAGACCCAGTACTTC. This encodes CASSVGSGGAADPETQYF.

The chain's CDR3 is CASRQPKRGESTGELFF. The CDR3 DNA follows: TGTGCCAGTCGACAGCCGAAGCGGGGAGAGTCCACCGGGGAGCTGTTTTTT. The chain links TRBV19 to TRBJ2-2, with 7 bases matching TRBD2. J was trimmed by 4 bases and V by 8 bases; bases with no gene match: 16. CDR3 size: 17 residues. Looked up from germline, CDR1 is LNHDA and CDR2 is SQIVND (reference sequence).

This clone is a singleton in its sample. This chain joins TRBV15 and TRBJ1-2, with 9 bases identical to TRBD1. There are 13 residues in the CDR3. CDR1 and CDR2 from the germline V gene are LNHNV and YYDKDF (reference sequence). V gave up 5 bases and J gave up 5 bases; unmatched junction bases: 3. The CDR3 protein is CATSPGQGYGYTF. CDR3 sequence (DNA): TGTGCCACCAGCCCGGGACAGGGATATGGCTACACCTTC. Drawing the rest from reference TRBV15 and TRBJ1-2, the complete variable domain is DAMVIQNPRYQVTQFGKPVTLSCSQTLNHNVMYWYQQKSSQAPKLLFHYYDKDFNNEADTPDNFQSRRPNTSFCFLDIRSPGLGDTAMYLCATSPGQGYGYTFGSGTRLTVV.

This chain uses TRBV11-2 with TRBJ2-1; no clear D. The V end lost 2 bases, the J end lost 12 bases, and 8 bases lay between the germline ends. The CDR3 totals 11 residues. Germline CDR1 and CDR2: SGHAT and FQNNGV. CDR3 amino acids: CASSLSEMQFF. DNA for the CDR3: TGTGCCAGCAGCTTAAGTGAGATGCAGTTCTTC. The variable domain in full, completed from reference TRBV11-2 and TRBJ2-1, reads EAGVAQSPRYKIIEKRQSVAFWCNPISGHATLYWYQQILGQGPKLLIQFQNNGVVDDSQLPKDRFSAERLKGVDSTLKIQPAKLEDSAVYLCASSLSEMQFFGPGTRLTVL.

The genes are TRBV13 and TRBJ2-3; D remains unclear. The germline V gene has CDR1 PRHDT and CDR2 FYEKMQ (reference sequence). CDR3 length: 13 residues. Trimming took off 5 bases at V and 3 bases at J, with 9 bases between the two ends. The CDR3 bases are TGTGCCAGCAGCCCCCAAACTACAGATACGCAGTATTTT. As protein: CASSPQTTDTQYF.

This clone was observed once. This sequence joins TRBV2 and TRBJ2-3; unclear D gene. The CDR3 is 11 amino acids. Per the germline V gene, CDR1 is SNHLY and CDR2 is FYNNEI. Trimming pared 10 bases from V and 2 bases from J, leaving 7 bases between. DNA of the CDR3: TGTGCCACGGGCGCCACAGATACGCAGTATTTT. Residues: CATGATDTQYF.

This CDR3 is CASHPPEANLLETQYF. CDR3 nucleotides: TGTGCCAGCCACCCCCCCGAGGCCAATCTACTCGAGACCCAGTACTTC. The chain employs TRBV5-4 and TRBJ2-5, with no clear D. The CDR3 contains 16 residues. V was shortened by 7 bases and J by 5 bases, with 24 bases between the two germline ends. Germline V gene sequence: CDR1 SGHNT, CDR2 YYREEE (reference sequence).

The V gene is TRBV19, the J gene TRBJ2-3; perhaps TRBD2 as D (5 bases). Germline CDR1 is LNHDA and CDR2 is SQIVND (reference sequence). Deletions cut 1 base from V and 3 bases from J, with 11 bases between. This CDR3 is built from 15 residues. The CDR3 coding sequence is TGTGCCAGTAGTATAGCGGGGATTACTACAGATACGCAGTATTTT. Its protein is CASSIAGITTDTQYF.

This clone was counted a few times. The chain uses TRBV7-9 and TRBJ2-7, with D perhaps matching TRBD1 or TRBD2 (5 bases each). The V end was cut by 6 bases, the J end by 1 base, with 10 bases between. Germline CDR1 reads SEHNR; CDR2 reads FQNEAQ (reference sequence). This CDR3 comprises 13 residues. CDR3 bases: TGTGCCAGCAGGAGGGACGCATCCTACGAGCAGTACTTC. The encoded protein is CASRRDASYEQYF. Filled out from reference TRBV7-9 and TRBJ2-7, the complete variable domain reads DTGVSQNPRHKITKRGQNVTFRCDPISEHNRLYWYRQTLGQGPEFLTYFQNEAQLEKSRLLSDRFSAERPKGSFSTLEIQRTEQGDSAMYLCASRRDASYEQYFGPGTRLTVT.

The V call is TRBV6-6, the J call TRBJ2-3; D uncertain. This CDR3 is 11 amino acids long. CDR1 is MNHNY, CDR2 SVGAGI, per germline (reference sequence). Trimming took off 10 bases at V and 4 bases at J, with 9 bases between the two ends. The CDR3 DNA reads TGTGCCACCTCGTTCCCAGATACGCAGTATTTT. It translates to CATSFPDTQYF.

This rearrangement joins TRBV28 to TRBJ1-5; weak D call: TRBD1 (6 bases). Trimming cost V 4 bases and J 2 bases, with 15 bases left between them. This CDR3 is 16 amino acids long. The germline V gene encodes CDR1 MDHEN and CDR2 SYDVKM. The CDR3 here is CASSSSRGFGNQPQHF. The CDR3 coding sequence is TGTGCCAGCAGTTCAAGCAGGGGTTTTGGCAATCAGCCCCAGCATTTT.

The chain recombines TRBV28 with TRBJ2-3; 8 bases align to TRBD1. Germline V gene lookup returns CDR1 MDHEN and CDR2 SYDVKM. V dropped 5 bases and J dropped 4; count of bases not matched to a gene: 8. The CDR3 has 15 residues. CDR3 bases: TGTGCCAGCAGTGACAGGGGACAGTTGCCAGATACGCAGTATTTT. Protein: CASSDRGQLPDTQYF.

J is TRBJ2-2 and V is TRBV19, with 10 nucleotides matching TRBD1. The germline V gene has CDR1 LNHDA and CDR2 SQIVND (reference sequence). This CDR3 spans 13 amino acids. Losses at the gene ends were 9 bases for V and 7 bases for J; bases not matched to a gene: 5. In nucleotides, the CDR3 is TGTGCCAGCACCGGACAGGGGGACGGGGAGCTGTTTTTT. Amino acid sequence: CASTGQGDGELFF.

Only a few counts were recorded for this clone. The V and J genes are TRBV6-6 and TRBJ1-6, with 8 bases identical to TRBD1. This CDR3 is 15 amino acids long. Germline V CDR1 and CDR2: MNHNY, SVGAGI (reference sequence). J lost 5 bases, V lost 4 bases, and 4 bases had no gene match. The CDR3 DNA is TGTGCCAGCAGTTCCTCAGGGGGCAATAATTCACCCCTCCACTTT. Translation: CASSSSGGNNSPLHF.

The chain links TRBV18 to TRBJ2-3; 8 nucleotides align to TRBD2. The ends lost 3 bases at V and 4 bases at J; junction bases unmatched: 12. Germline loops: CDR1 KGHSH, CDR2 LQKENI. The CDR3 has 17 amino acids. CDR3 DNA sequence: TGTGCCAGCTCACCGGGTCACGGGGGGGCCTTCGCAGATACGCAGTATTTT. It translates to CASSPGHGGAFADTQYF.

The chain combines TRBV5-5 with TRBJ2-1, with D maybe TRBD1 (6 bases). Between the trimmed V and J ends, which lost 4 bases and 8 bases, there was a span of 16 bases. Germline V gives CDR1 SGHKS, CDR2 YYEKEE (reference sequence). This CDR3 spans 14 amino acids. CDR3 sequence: CASSARDTTYEQFF. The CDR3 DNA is TGTGCCAGCAGCGCACGGGACACCACGTATGAGCAGTTCTTC.

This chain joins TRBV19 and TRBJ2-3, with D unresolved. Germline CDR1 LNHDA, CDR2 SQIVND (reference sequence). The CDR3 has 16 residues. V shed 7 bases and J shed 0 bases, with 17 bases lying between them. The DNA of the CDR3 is TGTGCCAGTACCAAATCGCAATATCTAAGCACAGATACGCAGTATTTT. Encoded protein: CASTKSQYLSTDTQYF. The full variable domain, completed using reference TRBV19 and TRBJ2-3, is DGGITQSPKYLFRKEGQNVTLSCEQNLNHDAMYWYRQDPGQGLRLIYYSQIVNDFQKGDIAEGYSVSREKKESFPLTVTSAQKNPTAFYLCASTKSQYLSTDTQYFGPGTRLTVL.

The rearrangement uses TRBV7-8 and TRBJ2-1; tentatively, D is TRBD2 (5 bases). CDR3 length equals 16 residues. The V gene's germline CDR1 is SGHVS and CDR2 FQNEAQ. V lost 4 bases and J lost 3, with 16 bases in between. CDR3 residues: CASSSLAAADYNEQFF. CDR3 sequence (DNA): TGTGCCAGCAGCTCCCTAGCCGCAGCGGACTACAATGAGCAGTTCTTC.